This is a list of T cell receptor beta chains from one sample in a study of blood T cell repertoires in COVID-19. The data were produced by immunoSEQ multiplex PCR, yet TCRdb's version contains in-frame clones alone and is incomplete. The table lists 150,000 to 200,000 clones, 60% to 80% of them singletons. The sequencing sample was made of peripheral blood. The receptor source for this set is a man aged 55-75 years with active or convalescent COVID-19. Both conserved end residues are part of each CDR3. Fields, in order: V gene, D gene, clone size, J gene, CDR3 DNA, CDR3 protein. D genes are given only for firm matches. Some rows mark clone size as missing; the rest say once, few, many or name a class of expanded clone.

V: TRBV24-1; D: .; size: .; J: TRBJ2-2; DNA: TGTGCCACCAGTGAAGCAGGGCCTACCGGGGAGCTGTTTTTT; CDR3: CATSEAGPTGELFF
V: TRBV12-3/TRBV12-4; D: .; size: .; J: TRBJ2-3; DNA: TGTGCCAGCAGTGACTTAGACACAGATACGCAGTATTTT; CDR3: CASSDLDTDTQYF
V: TRBV18; D: TRBD2; size: .; J: TRBJ2-3; DNA: TGTGCCAGCTCATCAGACCTTAGCGGGAGTCGGGCCACAGATACGCAGTATTTT; CDR3: CASSSDLSGSRATDTQYF
V: TRBV7-9; D: .; size: .; J: TRBJ1-1; DNA: TGTGCCAGCAGTGTACAGGGGAACACTGAAGCTTTCTTT; CDR3: CASSVQGNTEAFF
V: TRBV25-1; D: .; size: .; J: TRBJ1-1; DNA: TGTGCCAGTGCGAAACTAGGAGGCCGGTGGGCTGAAGCTTTCTTT; CDR3: CASAKLGGRWAEAFF
V: TRBV2; D: .; size: .; J: TRBJ2-7; DNA: TGTGCCAGCAGGGTCAGGGGCCTGGGGCAGTACTTC; CDR3: CASRVRGLGQYF
V: TRBV24-1; D: TRBD1; size: once; J: TRBJ2-5; DNA: TGTGCCACCAGTGATATCGGGACAGGGTGGCAAGAGACCCAGTACTTC; CDR3: CATSDIGTGWQETQYF
V: TRBV2; D: .; size: few; J: TRBJ2-1; DNA: TGTGCCAGCAGTGAAGCGCGTACCCCCGGCAATGAGCAGTTCTTC; CDR3: CASSEARTPGNEQFF
V: TRBV19; D: .; size: many; J: TRBJ1-2; DNA: TGTGCCAGTAGCCTTGACAGAATCGACGGCTACACCTTC; CDR3: CASSLDRIDGYTF
V: TRBV7-8; D: .; size: .; J: TRBJ2-3; DNA: TGTGCCAGCACCTCCCGGAGAGAGAGGGCGGCAGATACGCAGTATTTT; CDR3: CASTSRRERAADTQYF
V: TRBV6-5; D: TRBD2; size: .; J: TRBJ2-1; DNA: TGTGCCAGCAGCGTTAGCGGGAGCCGGAGCAAGGAGCAGTTCTTC; CDR3: CASSVSGSRSKEQFF